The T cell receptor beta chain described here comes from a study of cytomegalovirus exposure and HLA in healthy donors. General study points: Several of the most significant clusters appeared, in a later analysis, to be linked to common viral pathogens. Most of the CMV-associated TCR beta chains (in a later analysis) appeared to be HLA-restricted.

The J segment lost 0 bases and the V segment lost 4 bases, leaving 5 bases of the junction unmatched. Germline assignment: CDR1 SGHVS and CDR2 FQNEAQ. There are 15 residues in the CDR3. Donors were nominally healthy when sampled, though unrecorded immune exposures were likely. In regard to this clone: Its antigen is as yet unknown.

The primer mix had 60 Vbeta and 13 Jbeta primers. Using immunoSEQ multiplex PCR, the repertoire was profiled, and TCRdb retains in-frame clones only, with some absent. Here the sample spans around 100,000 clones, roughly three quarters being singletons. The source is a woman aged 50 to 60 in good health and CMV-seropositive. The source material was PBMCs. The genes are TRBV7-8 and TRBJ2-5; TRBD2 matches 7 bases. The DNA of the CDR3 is TGTGCCAGCAGCTACGGGACTACACACCAAGAGACCCAGTACTTC. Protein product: CASSYGTTHQETQYF.